This T cell receptor beta chain appears in the sequencing data of a study of CD8+ T cells in alopecia areata. Stated treatment: oral pan-JAK inhibitor, 5-10 mg twice daily. Germline CDR1 is GTSNPN and CDR2 is SVGIG (reference sequence). The CDR3 is 12 amino acids. Deletions cut 2 bases from V and 5 bases from J, with 10 bases between. RNA extraction and reverse transcription yielded cDNA as sequencing template. This table comes from immunoSEQ multiplex PCR, and its TCRdb copy is limited to in-frame clones, with some not included. The sample includes more than 90,000 clones, more than 55% of them seen just once.

This sequence was found in a human donor with alopecia areata. This chain joins TRBV30 and TRBJ2-7, with D uncertain. The source was CD8+ T cells sorted from blood, collected at week 4, from a patient treated with tofacitinib. CDR3 region: CAWSPAHHEQYF. The CDR3 DNA reads as TGTGCCTGGAGTCCTGCACACCACGAGCAGTACTTC.